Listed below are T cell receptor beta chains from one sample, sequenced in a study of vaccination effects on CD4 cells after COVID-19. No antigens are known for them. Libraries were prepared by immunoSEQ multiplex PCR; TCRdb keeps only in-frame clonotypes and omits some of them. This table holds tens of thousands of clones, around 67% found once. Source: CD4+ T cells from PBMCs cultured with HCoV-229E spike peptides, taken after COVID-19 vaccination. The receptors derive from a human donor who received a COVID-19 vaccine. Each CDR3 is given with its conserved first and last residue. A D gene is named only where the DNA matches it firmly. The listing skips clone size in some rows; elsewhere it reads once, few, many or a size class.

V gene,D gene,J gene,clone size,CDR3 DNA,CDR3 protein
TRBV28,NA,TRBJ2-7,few,TGTGCCAGCGGGGGCTCCTACGAGCAGTACTTC,CASGGSYEQYF
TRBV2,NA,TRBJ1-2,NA,TGTGCCAGCAGTGGCGGGGTGGATGGCTACACCTTC,CASSGGVDGYTF
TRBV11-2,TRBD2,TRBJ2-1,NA,TGTGCCAGCAGCCCGCGGACTAGCGGGAGCTATGAGCAGTTCTTC,CASSPRTSGSYEQFF
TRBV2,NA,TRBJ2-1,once,TGTGCCAGCAAACTGTCTCGGAACAATGAGCAGTTCTTC,CASKLSRNNEQFF
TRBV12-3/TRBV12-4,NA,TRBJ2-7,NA,TGTGCCAGCAGTTTAGTCGGCTCCTACGAGCAGTACTTC,CASSLVGSYEQYF
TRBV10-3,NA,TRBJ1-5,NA,TGTGCCATCGGGGATGCTCAGCCCCAGCATTTT,CAIGDAQPQHF
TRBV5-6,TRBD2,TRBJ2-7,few,TGTGCCAGCAGCCTCTTGGGACTAGCAGGGTACGAGCAGTACTTC,CASSLLGLAGYEQYF
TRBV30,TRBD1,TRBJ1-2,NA,TGTGCCTGGGACCGGGACAGGGGGTTGGGCTACACCTTC,CAWDRDRGLGYTF
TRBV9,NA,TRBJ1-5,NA,TGTGCCAGCAGCGTAGGGACAGTGGGCAATCAGCCCCAGCATTTT,CASSVGTVGNQPQHF
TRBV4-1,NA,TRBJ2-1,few,TGCGCCAGCAGCCAAGTAGGCGTCATTAAGTTCTTC,CASSQVGVIKFF
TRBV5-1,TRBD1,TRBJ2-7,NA,TGCGCCAGCAGCTTGTCAGGGGGAGTCCACGAGCAGTACTTC,CASSLSGGVHEQYF
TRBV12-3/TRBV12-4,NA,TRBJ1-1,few,TGTGCCAGCAGTAATTTGAACACTGAAGCTTTCTTT,CASSNLNTEAFF
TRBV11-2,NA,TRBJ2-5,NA,TGTGCCAGCAGCTTTTACGGGGAGACCCAGTACTTC,CASSFYGETQYF
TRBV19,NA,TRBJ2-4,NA,TGTGCCAGTAGTAGGCCCGGGGATGGGGCCAAAAACATTCAGTACTTC,CASSRPGDGAKNIQYF
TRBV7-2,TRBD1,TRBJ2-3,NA,TGTGCCAGCAGCCCCCTCGGGACAGGGGGCGTATATACGCAGTATTTT,CASSPLGTGGVYTQYF
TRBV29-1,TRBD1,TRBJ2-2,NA,TGCAGCGTTGCCTTGGGGACAGGGTCCACCGGGGAGCTGTTTTTT,CSVALGTGSTGELFF
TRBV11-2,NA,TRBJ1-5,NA,TGTGCCAGCAGCTTGATCGGTCGGTATAGCAATCAGCCCCAGCATTTT,CASSLIGRYSNQPQHF
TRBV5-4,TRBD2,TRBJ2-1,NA,TGTGCCAGCAGCTTGGCTAGCGGGAGGGCCAACAATGAGCAGTTCTTC,CASSLASGRANNEQFF
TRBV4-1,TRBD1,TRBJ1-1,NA,TGCGCCAGCAGCCCCCGCGACCGACAGGGAAACACTGAAGCTTTCTTT,CASSPRDRQGNTEAFF
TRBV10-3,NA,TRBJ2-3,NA,TGTGCCATCATGGGCAGGGGGGCAGATACGCAGTATTTT,CAIMGRGADTQYF
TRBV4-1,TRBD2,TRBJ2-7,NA,TGCGCCAGCAGCCGCGAACTAGCGGTTGGACTTTACGAGCAGTACTTC,CASSRELAVGLYEQYF
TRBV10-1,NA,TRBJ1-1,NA,TGCGCCAGCAGCGAGGGGACCTGGAAAGTGAACACTGAAGCTTTCTTT,CASSEGTWKVNTEAFF
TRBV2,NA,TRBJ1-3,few,TGTGCCAGCAGTGAGAAGAGGGATTCCTTTGGGGGCACCATATATTTT,CASSEKRDSFGGTIYF
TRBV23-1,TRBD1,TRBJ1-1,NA,TGCGCCAGCAGTCAAGACAGGGGCCTCAGGAACACTGAAGCTTTCTTT,CASSQDRGLRNTEAFF
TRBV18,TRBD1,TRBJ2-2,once,TGTGCCAGCTCACCTGGACAGGGCCCCGGGGAGCTGTTTTTT,CASSPGQGPGELFF
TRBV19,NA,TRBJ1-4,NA,TGTGCCAGTAGTATAGGCGGGGCCAGGGTAGACGAAAAACTGTTTTTT,CASSIGGARVDEKLFF
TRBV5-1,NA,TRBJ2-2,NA,TGCGCCAGCAGCTTGGTCCAGGGAGGAACCGGGGAGCTGTTTTTT,CASSLVQGGTGELFF
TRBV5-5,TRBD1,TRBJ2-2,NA,TGTGCCAGCAGCTCTCGGACAGGGGAAACCGGGGAGCTGTTTTTT,CASSSRTGETGELFF
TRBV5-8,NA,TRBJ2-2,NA,TGTGCCAGCAGCTTGTGGAAGCAGGGGGGGACCGGGGAGCTGTTTTTT,CASSLWKQGGTGELFF
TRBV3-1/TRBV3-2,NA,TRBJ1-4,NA,TGTGCCAGCAGCCGGAAGGGTACTAATGAAAAACTGTTTTTT,CASSRKGTNEKLFF
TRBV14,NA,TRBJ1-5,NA,TGTGCCAGCAGCCAAGATAGCAATCAGCCCCAGCATTTT,CASSQDSNQPQHF
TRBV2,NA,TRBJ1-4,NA,TGTGCCAGCAGTCGGGACGTTTCTAGGGATGAAAAACTGTTTTTT,CASSRDVSRDEKLFF
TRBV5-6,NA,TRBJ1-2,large,TGTGCCAGCAGCCGAAGGGCAGACGACTATGGCTACACCTTC,CASSRRADDYGYTF
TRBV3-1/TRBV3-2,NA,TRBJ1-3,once,TGTGCCAGCAGCCAAGATCGTGAACCGGCTTCTGGAAACACCATATATTTT,CASSQDREPASGNTIYF
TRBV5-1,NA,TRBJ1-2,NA,TGCGCCAGCAGCTTGCAGGAGGGTGGCTACACCTTC,CASSLQEGGYTF
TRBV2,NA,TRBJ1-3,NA,TGTGCCAGCAGGTCAGGCAGCTCTGGAAACACCATATATTTT,CASRSGSSGNTIYF
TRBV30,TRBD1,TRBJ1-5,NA,TGTGCCTGGAACAGGGGGCAGGGTCAGCCCCAGCATTTT,CAWNRGQGQPQHF
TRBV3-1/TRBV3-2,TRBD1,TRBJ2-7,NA,TGTGCCAGCAGCCAAGGGGACAGGGGGCTTCACGAGCAGTACTTC,CASSQGDRGLHEQYF
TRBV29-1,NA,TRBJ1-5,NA,TGCAGCGTCGGGGACGGAGCAAATCAGCCCCAGCATTTT,CSVGDGANQPQHF
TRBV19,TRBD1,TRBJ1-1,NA,TGTGCCAGTAGTATCATCAGCGCAGGGGGAACTGAAGCTTTCTTT,CASSIISAGGTEAFF
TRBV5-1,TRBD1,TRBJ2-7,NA,TGCGCCAGCAGCCCCGACGACAGGGTTTACGAGCAGTACTTC,CASSPDDRVYEQYF
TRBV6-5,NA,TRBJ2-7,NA,TGTGCCAGCAGTTACTCGGTCAGACTCTACGAGCAGTACTTC,CASSYSVRLYEQYF
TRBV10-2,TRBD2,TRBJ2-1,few,TGCGCCAGCAGTGAGTCGGGGGGGTCCTACAATGAGCAGTTCTTC,CASSESGGSYNEQFF
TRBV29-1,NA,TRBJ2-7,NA,TGCAGCGTTGACGGGCAGGGAAACCCCTACGAGCAGTACTTC,CSVDGQGNPYEQYF
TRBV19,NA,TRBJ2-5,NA,TGTGCCAGTAGTATAGCCGGTAGGGACCGCGGGGATGAGACCCAGTACTTC,CASSIAGRDRGDETQYF
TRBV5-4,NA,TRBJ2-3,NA,TGTGCCAGCAGCCCCGGGACCGCCGATACGCAGTATTTT,CASSPGTADTQYF
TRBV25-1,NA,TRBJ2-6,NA,TGTGCCAGCAGAAGCTCTGGGGCCAACGTCCTGACTTTC,CASRSSGANVLTF
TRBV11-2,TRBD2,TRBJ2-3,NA,TGTGCCAGCAGCTTGCTAGCGGGCCTCCCCACAGATACGCAGTATTTT,CASSLLAGLPTDTQYF
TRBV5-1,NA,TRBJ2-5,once,TGCGCCAGCAGCCCTTGGACAGAAGAGACCCAGTACTTC,CASSPWTEETQYF
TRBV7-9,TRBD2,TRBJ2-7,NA,TGTGCCAGCAGCTTTGGCGGGGGATATTACGAGCAGTACTTC,CASSFGGGYYEQYF
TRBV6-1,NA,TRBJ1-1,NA,TGTGCCAGCAGTGAAAGTGGATTGGGGACGGTGATGAACACTGAAGCTTTCTTT,CASSESGLGTVMNTEAFF
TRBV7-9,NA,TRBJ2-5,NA,TGTGCCAGCAGCTTAGCGGGCCTCCTCCAAGAGACCCAGTACTTC,CASSLAGLLQETQYF